A selection of T cell receptor beta chains follows, all from one sample in a study of OX40 agonist ivuxolimab in advanced cancers. The assay was immunoSEQ multiplex PCR, and TCRdb's table has in-frame clones only and misses some. The sample has under 95,000 clones, around nine tenths seen once; the top ten hold approximately 1.3%. The sample in question was CD4+ or CD8+ T cells sorted from blood, obtained in a trial of the OX40 agonist ivuxolimab. The receptors were gathered from an adult with an advanced solid tumor such as melanoma, head and neck, liver or kidney cancer. Both conserved end residues are part of each CDR3. D genes are given only for firm matches. Part of the rows lack a size; the others show once, few, many or a class for expanded clones.

clone_size,d_call,j_call,v_call,cdr3_nt,cdr3_aa
few,NA,TRBJ1-6,TRBV7-9,TGTGCCAGCAGCTTAGGTGGTAATTCACCCCTCCACTTT,CASSLGGNSPLHF
NA,NA,TRBJ1-4,TRBV29-1,TGCAGCGTTGGGATAGCGGGGACAACTAATGAAAAACTGTTTTTT,CSVGIAGTTNEKLFF
few,NA,TRBJ1-6,TRBV7-2,TGTGCCAGCACCATTGTCCCGGAGGACTCACCCCTCCACTTT,CASTIVPEDSPLHF
few,NA,TRBJ2-3,TRBV2,TGTGCCAGCACTTCGGAAGGGGGCACAGATACGCAGTATTTT,CASTSEGGTDTQYF
NA,NA,TRBJ2-2,TRBV19,TGTGCCAGTAGTGGGGCTAACACCGGGGAGCTGTTTTTT,CASSGANTGELFF
NA,NA,TRBJ2-3,TRBV7-9,TGTGCCAGCAGCTTTATGGCAGGTAGAGGGGATACGCAGTATTTT,CASSFMAGRGDTQYF
NA,TRBD1,TRBJ1-2,TRBV7-6,TGTGCCAGCCCCCCAGCCCCAGGGACAGGGTATAACTATGGCTACACCTTC,CASPPAPGTGYNYGYTF
NA,NA,TRBJ1-1,TRBV19,TGTGCCAGTAGTATCCGGGGGGCGCGGATGAACACTGAAGCTTTCTTT,CASSIRGARMNTEAFF
NA,NA,TRBJ2-5,TRBV14,TGTGCCAGCAGCCGTTTGGGGTGGGAGGAGACCCAGTACTTC,CASSRLGWEETQYF
NA,NA,TRBJ1-3,TRBV28,TGTGCCAGCAGCCTGAAGGACAGCAGTGGAAACACCATATATTTT,CASSLKDSSGNTIYF
NA,NA,TRBJ2-5,TRBV5-6,TGTGCCAGCAGCTGGGGACGGTGGGAGACCCAGTACTTC,CASSWGRWETQYF
once,NA,TRBJ2-7,TRBV7-3,TGTGCCAGCAGCTTAGGGGACGGGAGCTCCCACGAGCAGTACTTC,CASSLGDGSSHEQYF
NA,TRBD1,TRBJ2-5,TRBV18,TGTGCCAGCTCCCACCCCGGGACAGGCATACAAGAGACCCAGTACTTC,CASSHPGTGIQETQYF
few,NA,TRBJ1-2,TRBV28,TGTGCCAGCAGGTTGAGCGGGGAGCAGGGTGGCTACACCTTC,CASRLSGEQGGYTF
once,NA,TRBJ1-2,TRBV7-2,TGTGCCAGCAGCCCGCAATTCGGGGGCGACGACTATGGCTACACCTTC,CASSPQFGGDDYGYTF
NA,NA,TRBJ1-1,TRBV11-1,TGTGCCAGCAGCTTATTACTGGGGGCAAGTACTGAAGCTTTCTTT,CASSLLLGASTEAFF
NA,NA,TRBJ2-5,TRBV28,TGTGCCAGCAGTTGGGCAGGCGTGTTACAAGAGACCCAGTACTTC,CASSWAGVLQETQYF
NA,TRBD1,TRBJ2-3,TRBV5-6,TGTGCCAGCAGCTGGACAGGGAGCACAGATACGCAGTATTTT,CASSWTGSTDTQYF
NA,NA,TRBJ2-1,TRBV6-6,TGTGCCAGCAGTCCCCGAGGTCTCCCCTCCTACAATGAGCAGTTCTTC,CASSPRGLPSYNEQFF
NA,TRBD1,TRBJ1-1,TRBV7-2,TGTGCCAGCAGCCTTTCGACAGGGGTTTTAACTGAAGCTTTCTTT,CASSLSTGVLTEAFF
NA,NA,TRBJ1-6,TRBV11-2,TGTGCCAGCAGCCCCGAGGGTATCTATAATTCACCCCTCCACTTT,CASSPEGIYNSPLHF
NA,NA,TRBJ2-1,TRBV18,TGTGCCAGCTCACCAGACGGGCTTGTGGTAGCGAATGAGCAGTTCTTC,CASSPDGLVVANEQFF
NA,NA,TRBJ1-2,TRBV29-1,TGCAGCGTCCAGGGGTGGGATGGCTACACCTTC,CSVQGWDGYTF
NA,NA,TRBJ1-5,TRBV7-2,TGTGCCAGCAGCTTATCCCTTCCCCCTTCGGACAATCAGCCCCAGCATTTT,CASSLSLPPSDNQPQHF
NA,TRBD1,TRBJ1-2,TRBV18,TGTGCCAGCTCACCGCGGGACAGGGTAGAAGATGGCTACACCTTC,CASSPRDRVEDGYTF
NA,TRBD1,TRBJ1-6,TRBV7-2,TGTGCCAGCAGAACGACAGGGGATAATTCACCCCTCCACTTT,CASRTTGDNSPLHF
few,NA,TRBJ1-2,TRBV6-5,TGTGCCAGCAGTTACTCGTTTGGTGTTTTTGGGACGCAGTCCTTC,CASSYSFGVFGTQSF
NA,NA,TRBJ2-3,TRBV5-1,TGCGCCAGCCGCGCCCCGGGGACAGATACGCAGTATTTT,CASRAPGTDTQYF
NA,NA,TRBJ1-3,TRBV7-8,TGTGCCAGCAGCACCCATCAGGGAAACACCATATATTTT,CASSTHQGNTIYF
NA,TRBD1,TRBJ1-1,TRBV30,TGTGCCTGGAGTGTACCCCGAGGGGGCAGGGACACTGAAGCTTTCTTT,CAWSVPRGGRDTEAFF
NA,NA,TRBJ1-6,TRBV7-2,TGTGCCAGCAGCTCACAAACAGGGTCGGGCTCACCCCTCCACTTT,CASSSQTGSGSPLHF
NA,TRBD1,TRBJ1-2,TRBV11-2,TGTGCCAGCAGCTTACCAGGGGGGGCCTATGGCTACACCTTC,CASSLPGGAYGYTF
NA,TRBD2,TRBJ2-1,TRBV7-2,TGTGCCAGCAGCTTCGAAACTAGCGGGGTTCAGTTCTTC,CASSFETSGVQFF
NA,NA,TRBJ1-6,TRBV10-3,TGTGCCATCAGTGAGTCACCGGAAAATTCACCCCTCCACTTT,CAISESPENSPLHF
NA,NA,TRBJ1-4,TRBV11-2,TGTGCCAGCAGGACAGCAACTAATGAAAAACTGTTTTTT,CASRTATNEKLFF
NA,NA,TRBJ1-6,TRBV7-2,TGTGCCAGCAGCAACGGACGGACCTATAATTCACCCCTCCACTTT,CASSNGRTYNSPLHF
NA,NA,TRBJ2-1,TRBV28,TGTGCCAGCAGTATACAGGTTGAGCAGTTCTTC,CASSIQVEQFF
NA,NA,TRBJ1-4,TRBV6-5,TGTGCCAGCAGTTACGGAGGTGGCGGGGAAAAACTGTTTTTT,CASSYGGGGEKLFF
NA,NA,TRBJ1-5,TRBV30,TGTGCCTGGAGTGTAGGGACACGCGATCAGCCCCAGCATTTT,CAWSVGTRDQPQHF
NA,NA,TRBJ1-2,TRBV5-8,TGTGCCAGCAGCCTAGACTCCGTAGGCTATGGCTACACCTTC,CASSLDSVGYGYTF
NA,NA,TRBJ1-5,TRBV27,TGTGCCAGCAGCCCGGGGGGCAGCAATCAGCCCCAGCATTTT,CASSPGGSNQPQHF
NA,NA,TRBJ2-5,TRBV7-9,TGTGCCAGCAGCCCGCCGGGCCCAGACCAAGAGACCCAGTACTTC,CASSPPGPDQETQYF
NA,TRBD1,TRBJ2-1,TRBV6-5,TGTGCCAGCAGGCCAGGGGGTAGCTACAATGAGCAGTTCTTC,CASRPGGSYNEQFF
NA,NA,TRBJ2-3,TRBV15,TGTGCCACCAGCGCACGACAGAGCACAGATACGCAGTATTTT,CATSARQSTDTQYF